Shown below are 22 T cell receptor beta chains from a single sample sequenced in a study of CD4 T cells in relation to SARS-CoV-2 and coronaviruses. Profiled with immunoSEQ multiplex PCR; TCRdb holds only in-frame clones, not every one. The sample has under 25,000 clones, approximately 77% seen once. The unexposed donors gave CD4+ T cells in about 2011-2018, prior to COVID-19. After nine to ten days of culture, CD4+ T cells were isolated. Antigens of these TCRs are unknown. The sample consisted of CD4+ T cells from PBMCs, cultured in vitro. The receptors stem from a human donor in good health.

J is TRBJ1-1 and V is TRBV24-1; no clear D. The CDR3 contains 13 residues. CDR1 and CDR2 from the germline V gene are KGHDR and SFDVKD. The ends were cut back, 6 bases at V and 0 bases at J, with 7 bases in the middle. The CDR3 sequence: CATSSYMNTEAFF. As DNA, the CDR3 is TGTGCCACCAGTTCTTACATGAACACTGAAGCTTTCTTT.

The rearrangement joins TRBV3-1 (or the pseudogene TRBV3-2) to TRBJ1-3; 11 nucleotides match TRBD1. Germline V gives CDR1 LGHDT, CDR2 YNNKEL (reference sequence). The CDR3 has 17 amino acids. The V and J ends lost 1 base and 4 bases, in that order; junction bases with no gene match: 6. CDR3 nucleotide sequence: TGTGCCAGCAGCCAAGGGACAGGGGGCGCAGGAGGAAACACCATATATTTT. Protein product: CASSQGTGGAGGNTIYF.

J is TRBJ1-4 and V is TRBV28, with D possibly matching TRBD1 (5 bases). V lost 5 bases, J lost 8 bases, and 18 bases lay in between. CDR1 is MDHEN, CDR2 SYDVKM, per germline. This CDR3 is 15 amino acids long. The CDR3 bases are TGTGCCAGCAGTGGGACTATAAGAGTCGGGGAAAAACTGTTTTTT. This gives the protein CASSGTIRVGEKLFF.

The chain employs TRBV7-8 and TRBJ2-5; tentative D call: TRBD1 (6 bases). Germline V gene sequence: CDR1 SGHVS, CDR2 FQNEAQ. This CDR3 has 15 residues. Trimming took off 4 bases at V and 3 bases at J, with 15 bases between the two ends. Here the CDR3 DNA reads TGTGCCAGCAGCTGGGCCGGGACAAGGGAAGAGACCCAGTACTTC. The encoded protein is CASSWAGTREETQYF.

The chain couples TRBV5-5 to TRBJ1-5, with TRBD1 matching 7 bases. The germline gives CDR1 SGHKS, CDR2 YYEKEE (reference sequence). The CDR3 runs to 15 residues. V lost 2 bases to trimming and J lost 3 bases; unmatched junction nucleotides: 5. The CDR3 bases are TGTGCCAGCAGCTTAGGGACAGCGAACAATCAGCCCCAGCATTTT. Its protein is CASSLGTANNQPQHF. Combining the CDR3 with reference TRBV5-5 and TRBJ1-5 gives the whole variable domain DAGVTQSPTHLIKTRGQQVTLRCSPISGHKSVSWYQQVLGQGPQFIFQYYEKEERGRGNFPDRFSARQFPNYSSELNVNALLLGDSALYLCASSLGTANNQPQHFGDGTRLSIL.

The chain has TRBV24-1 and TRBJ2-1; 11 bases map to TRBD2. This CDR3 comprises 16 residues. Germline V gene sequence: CDR1 KGHDR, CDR2 SFDVKD. Trimming took 5 bases from V and 5 from J; bases not matched to a gene: 7. The CDR3, as DNA: TGTGCCACCAGTGGTATACTAGCGGGAGCTCACAATGAGCAGTTCTTC. Translation gives CATSGILAGAHNEQFF.

This clone came up once. The chain carries TRBV7-3 and TRBJ1-1, with 7 positions matching TRBD1. Unmatched junction bases numbered 2, after V lost 6 bases and J lost 1 base. CDR3 length: 13 residues. The germline CDR1 and CDR2 sequences are SGHTA and FQGTGA. The CDR3 bases are TGTGCCAGCAGACGGACAGGGAACACTGAAGCTTTCTTT. Its protein product is CASRRTGNTEAFF.

V gene TRBV30 combines with J gene TRBJ2-7; D possibly corresponds to TRBD1 (6 bases). The length of the CDR3 is 15 residues. The V end lost 0 bases, the J end lost 10 bases, and 22 bases lay between the germline ends. The germline CDR1 and CDR2 sequences are GTSNPN and SVGIG (reference sequence). The CDR3 bases are TGTGCCTGGAGTGTTGTTATTCCCACCGGACAGATACAGTACTTC. It yields the protein CAWSVVIPTGQIQYF.

This clone has just a few counts. The chain uses TRBV30 and TRBJ1-1; TRBD1 might be the D (6 bases). The CDR3 covers 12 residues. Germline CDR1 is GTSNPN and CDR2 is SVGIG (reference sequence). The germline V and J ends were trimmed by 5 bases and 11 bases, with 18 bases remaining between them. The CDR3 DNA sequence: TGTGCCTGGGGGGACACCGACAAGGGGGCTTTCTTT. This gives the protein CAWGDTDKGAFF.

The chain links TRBV5-1 to TRBJ2-2; 8 bases align to TRBD1. From germline, CDR1 is SGHRS and CDR2 YFSETQ. This CDR3 is 16 amino acids long. V dropped 0 bases and J dropped 1; count of bases not matched to a gene: 2. The CDR3 DNA follows: TGCGCCAGCAGCTTGGGGGGGACAGGGAACACCGGGGAGCTGTTTTTT. Translation gives CASSLGGTGNTGELFF.

This clone occurred a few times. This chain joins TRBV6-1 and TRBJ1-6, with 11 bases lining up with TRBD1. Germline values: CDR1 MNHNS, CDR2 SASEGT. CDR3 length: 15 residues. Unmatched junction bases numbered 2, after V lost 1 base and J lost 9 bases. This CDR3 reads CASSEGTGGVSPLHF. CDR3 coding DNA: TGTGCCAGCAGTGAAGGGACAGGGGGCGTTTCACCCCTCCACTTT.

The J gene is TRBJ2-5, the V gene TRBV9; 9 bases align to TRBD1. The CDR3 covers 15 residues. V was pared by 0 bases and J by 3 bases, with 3 bases of the junction left unmatched. From germline, CDR1 is SGDLS and CDR2 YYNGEE. The CDR3 DNA sequence: TGTGCCAGCAGCGTAGACACAGGGGGCAAAGAGACCCAGTACTTC. This translates into CASSVDTGGKETQYF.

The chain is built from TRBV30 and TRBJ2-4, with D tentatively TRBD1 (5 bases). Germline V gives CDR1 GTSNPN, CDR2 SVGIG (reference sequence). This CDR3 is 15 amino acids long. Trimming removed 1 base from V and 1 base from J, with 11 bases in between. The CDR3 region has the DNA TGTGCCTGGAGTGGGTTGAACAGGGCCAAAAACATTCAGTACTTC. Translated, it gives CAWSGLNRAKNIQYF.

The V call is TRBV27, the J call TRBJ1-5; D not resolved. Trimming cost V 5 bases and J 0 bases, with 8 bases left between them. The CDR3 consists of 14 residues. Germline assignment: CDR1 MNHEY and CDR2 SMNVEV (reference sequence). CDR3 nucleotide sequence: TGTGCCAGCAGTCCCCTTCCTAGCAATCAGCCCCAGCATTTT. As protein: CASSPLPSNQPQHF.

The chain employs TRBV10-1 and TRBJ2-1; TRBD2 matches 10 bases. This CDR3 comprises 15 residues. The germline gives CDR1 WNHNN, CDR2 SYGVQD (reference sequence). Losses at the gene ends were 8 bases for V and 7 bases for J; bases not matched to a gene: 11. CDR3 loop: CASGRTTSGSNEQFF. DNA of the CDR3: TGCGCCAGCGGGAGAACGACTAGCGGGTCTAATGAGCAGTTCTTC.

The chain carries TRBV6-5 and TRBJ2-7; 12 bases match TRBD1. This CDR3 region has 14 residues. V shed 6 bases, J shed 5 bases, and the junction held 5 bases outside the gene matches. CDR1 is MNHEY, CDR2 SVGAGI, per germline. CDR3 bases: TGTGCCAGCAGCTTGGGACAGGGGGCCAACGAGCAGTACTTC. Residues: CASSLGQGANEQYF.

This chain uses TRBV10-2 with TRBJ2-1; D is perhaps TRBD2 (5 bases). Trimming removed 6 bases from V and 12 bases from J, with 18 bases in between. The CDR3 extends over 13 amino acids. In germline, CDR1 is WSHSY, CDR2 SAAADI. This CDR3 is CASREEASNGQFF. As DNA, the CDR3 is TGCGCCAGCAGGGAGGAGGCTAGCAACGGGCAGTTCTTC.

This chain connects TRBV11-2 to TRBJ1-2, with D perhaps TRBD1 (6 bases). In germline, CDR1 is SGHAT, CDR2 FQNNGV. The germline V and J ends were trimmed by 4 bases and 6 bases, with 12 bases remaining between them. The CDR3 is 13 residues long. The CDR3 loop reads CASSSRTVHGYTF. Here the CDR3 DNA reads TGTGCCAGCAGCTCCCGGACAGTACATGGCTACACCTTC.

This clone was detected a few times. The chain uses TRBV3-1 (or the pseudogene TRBV3-2) and TRBJ2-7; no clear D. The V gene's germline CDR1 is LGHDT and CDR2 YNNKEL (reference sequence). V was pared by 2 bases and J by 2 bases, with 4 bases between. The CDR3 runs 12 residues. CDR3 in amino acids: CASSQIPYEQYF. CDR3 in DNA: TGTGCCAGCAGCCAAATCCCCTACGAGCAGTACTTC.

The rearrangement uses TRBV25-1 and TRBJ2-1; D is uncertain. The V gene lost 5 bases and the J gene lost 1 base, with 9 bases spanning the gap. The CDR3 runs 14 residues. Germline V CDR1 and CDR2: MGHDK, SYGVNS. This CDR3 is CASSISVSYNEQFF. The CDR3 coding sequence is TGTGCCAGCAGTATAAGCGTTTCCTACAATGAGCAGTTCTTC.

The chain employs TRBV6-5 and TRBJ1-2; 8 nucleotides align to TRBD1. Trimming cost V 6 bases and J 5 bases; bases outside gene matches: 11. CDR1 is MNHEY and CDR2 is SVGAGI in the germline V gene. The CDR3 is 15 amino acids. Here the CDR3 DNA reads TGTGCCAGCAGAGGACAGGGACTTTCAATATATGGCTACACCTTC. Protein product: CASRGQGLSIYGYTF.

This clone turned up a few times. The genes are TRBV27 and TRBJ2-2, with D unclear. The CDR3 runs 12 residues. V lost 3 bases to trimming and J lost 6 bases, with 5 bases between them. From germline, CDR1 is MNHEY and CDR2 SMNVEV (reference sequence). CDR3 DNA: TGTGCCAGCAGTTTCCATCCCGGGGAGCTGTTTTTT. Protein: CASSFHPGELFF.